This T cell receptor (beta chain) derives from a study of cytomegalovirus exposure and HLA in healthy donors. General study results and limits: CMV serostatus stood as the only immune exposure information on hand. The number of N-insertions in an Asian-associated ancestry cluster was reportedly below the approximately 600-donor mean in a later analysis.

Germline lookup yields CDR1 ENHRY and CDR2 SYGVKD. V was clipped by 8 bases and J by 5 bases; unmatched bases: 7. There are 14 residues in the CDR3. Both 60 Vbeta primers and 13 Jbeta primers went into the PCR. Repertoires were generated with immunoSEQ multiplex PCR, while TCRdb's copy carries only in-frame clones and drops some. The sample carries 100,000 to 150,000 clones, 80% to 90% recorded once. Details on this clone: Its antigen is unidentified.

The receptor comes from a man aged 35-49 years in good health and CMV-seronegative. The rearrangement uses TRBV10-3 and TRBJ2-2, with TRBD1 matching 8 bases. Specimen: PBMCs. DNA for the CDR3: TGTGCCATCTCTCGGCAGGGGGCTACCGGGGAGCTGTTTTTT. It specifies CAISRQGATGELFF.